The 21 T cell receptor beta chains below come from one sample, sequenced in a study of blood T cell repertoires in COVID-19. Assay: immunoSEQ multiplex PCR; the TCRdb copy retains only in-frame clones and omits some. The data contain 150,000 to 200,000 clones, 60% to 85% of them singletons. Sequenced: peripheral blood. The source of these receptors is a man between 65 and 85 years old with acute or convalescent COVID-19.

The chain combines TRBV7-9 with TRBJ1-3; the match to TRBD1 covers 10 bases. The V gene end was trimmed by 5 bases and the J gene end by 4 bases; junction bases not matched to a gene: 8. The CDR3 totals 16 residues. The germline V gene has CDR1 SEHNR and CDR2 FQNEAQ (reference sequence). The CDR3 loop reads CASSTQTGGAGNTIYF. The CDR3 DNA sequence: TGTGCCAGCAGCACACAGACAGGGGGCGCCGGAAACACCATATATTTT.

The count of this clone is one. The V and J genes are TRBV4-2 and TRBJ2-2, with 12 nucleotides matching TRBD2. CDR3 length equals 20 residues. Germline-derived CDR1 and CDR2 are LGHNA and YNFKEQ. The ends lost 0 bases at V and 0 bases at J; junction bases unmatched: 8. In nucleotides, the CDR3 is TGTGCCAGCAGCCAAGATCTTCGACTAGCGGGGGCCTCGAACACCGGGGAGCTGTTTTTT. Its translation is CASSQDLRLAGASNTGELFF.

The CDR3 region is CASSRTSLNTEAFF. Here the CDR3 DNA reads TGTGCCAGTAGTAGGACATCATTGAACACTGAAGCTTTCTTT. The rearrangement links TRBV19 to TRBJ1-1; the D gene is possibly TRBD1 (5 bases). Trimming pared 4 bases from V and 0 bases from J, leaving 9 bases between. Germline-derived CDR1 and CDR2 are LNHDA and SQIVND (reference sequence). The CDR3 loop spans 14 amino acids.

V usage is TRBV6-5 and J usage is TRBJ1-5; tentative D call: TRBD1 (5 bases). V lost 7 bases, J lost 0 bases, and 13 bases lay in between. The CDR3 covers 15 residues. In germline, CDR1 is MNHEY, CDR2 SVGAGI. CDR3 region: CASTARQYSNQPQHF. The DNA for the CDR3 is TGTGCCAGCACCGCCCGACAGTATAGCAATCAGCCCCAGCATTTT.

V and J are TRBV4-3 and TRBJ1-1; possibly TRBD1 for D (5 bases). Per the germline V gene, CDR1 is LGHNA and CDR2 is YSLEER. V lost 11 bases and J 0 bases, leaving 13 bases between the germline ends. This CDR3 has 13 residues. The CDR3 sequence is CASRRGMNTEAFF. The CDR3 bases are TGCGCCTCTAGGCGGGGCATGAACACTGAAGCTTTCTTT.

V is TRBV27 and J is TRBJ1-2; 7 bases are shared with TRBD1. Per the germline V gene, CDR1 is MNHEY and CDR2 is SMNVEV (reference sequence). V trimming: 5 bases; J trimming: 6 bases; junction bases outside the gene matches: 12. The length of the CDR3 is 15 residues. The CDR3 loop reads CASSAPNRGENGYTF. In DNA, the CDR3 is TGTGCCAGCAGTGCCCCCAACAGGGGTGAGAATGGCTACACCTTC.

This clone was detected only a few times. The chain couples TRBV12-3 or TRBV12-4 to TRBJ2-7; no definite D call. The CDR3 totals 12 residues. Trimming removed 4 bases at V and 0 bases at J, with 4 bases between. The CDR3 here is CASSSFSYEQYF. In DNA, the CDR3 is TGTGCCAGCAGTTCCTTCTCCTACGAGCAGTACTTC.

This clone has at least ten counts. This rearrangement joins TRBV7-9 to TRBJ2-7, with a possible D match to TRBD2 (5 bases). Germline-derived CDR1 and CDR2 are SEHNR and FQNEAQ (reference sequence). V lost 5 bases and J lost 9, with 17 bases in between. The CDR3 consists of 13 residues. CDR3 sequence (DNA): TGTGCCAGCAGCCTTCCGGGGAGTACGAGGCAGTACTTC. Protein: CASSLPGSTRQYF. The full variable domain, rest sourced from reference TRBV7-9 and TRBJ2-7, is DTGVSQNPRHKITKRGQNVTFRCDPISEHNRLYWYRQTLGQGPEFLTYFQNEAQLEKSRLLSDRFSAERPKGSFSTLEIQRTEQGDSAMYLCASSLPGSTRQYFGPGTRLTVT.

J is TRBJ2-1 and V is TRBV27; 8 positions match TRBD2. CDR3 size: 14 residues. Trimming cost V 5 bases and J 6 bases; bases outside gene matches: 6. Germline CDR1 MNHEY, CDR2 SMNVEV (reference sequence). CDR3 sequence reads: CASSKGLVANEQFF. In DNA, the CDR3 is TGTGCCAGCAGTAAGGGACTAGTGGCCAATGAGCAGTTCTTC.

The chain carries TRBV28 and TRBJ1-2; weak D call: TRBD1 (5 bases). CDR3 length: 14 amino acids. Per the germline V gene, CDR1 is MDHEN and CDR2 is SYDVKM. V lost 6 bases and J lost 2, with 13 bases in between. The CDR3 DNA follows: TGTGCCAGCAGCCAAGGATCAGGGAACTATGGCTACACCTTC. As protein: CASSQGSGNYGYTF.

This clone came up a few times. The chain recombines TRBV5-1 with TRBJ2-6; no clear D gene. V dropped 2 bases and J dropped 0 bases, with 6 bases sitting between them. There are 15 residues in the CDR3. From germline, CDR1 is SGHRS and CDR2 YFSETQ. The CDR3 reads CASSFSVSGANVLTF. CDR3 DNA: TGCGCCAGCAGCTTCTCCGTCTCTGGGGCCAACGTCCTGACTTTC.

The chain recombines TRBV6-6 with TRBJ1-2; D is uncertain. Germline lookup yields CDR1 MNHNY and CDR2 SVGAGI (reference sequence). CDR3 size: 13 residues. Trimming took off 0 bases at V and 3 bases at J, with 5 bases between the two ends. In DNA form, the CDR3 reads TGTGCCAGCAGTTACTCCTCGGACTATGGCTACACCTTC. This encodes CASSYSSDYGYTF.

This clone was counted only a few times. J is TRBJ2-3 and V is TRBV18, with D perhaps TRBD2 (5 bases). CDR1 is KGHSH and CDR2 is LQKENI in the germline V gene. This CDR3 has 13 amino acids. V was shortened by 0 bases and J by 7 bases, with 8 bases between the two germline ends. Written as DNA, the CDR3 is TGTGCCAGCTCACCACCGGGAGTTAATACGCAGTATTTT. Its translation: CASSPPGVNTQYF.

V gene TRBV10-3 combines with J gene TRBJ2-5; the match to TRBD2 covers 7 bases. Germline V gene lookup returns CDR1 ENHRY and CDR2 SYGVKD. V was clipped by 10 bases and J by 2 bases; unmatched bases: 7. CDR3 length equals 13 residues. CDR3 residues: CATKASGQETQYF. The DNA of the CDR3 is TGTGCCACCAAAGCTAGCGGACAAGAGACCCAGTACTTC.

V gene TRBV21-1 combines with J gene TRBJ2-7; the table's TRBD1 call for D was not verified on the DNA. TRBV21-1 represents a pseudogene. The CDR3 covers 19 residues. CDR3 amino acids: CASSAVQGSERGPSYEQYF. Here the CDR3 DNA reads TGTGCCAGCAGCGCGGTACAGGGGTCGGAACGGGGACCTTCCTACGAGCAGTACTTC.

The count of this clone is one. The chain is built from TRBV3-1 (or the pseudogene TRBV3-2) and TRBJ1-5; D not resolved. Germline CDR1 reads LGHDT; CDR2 reads YNNKEL (reference sequence). The CDR3 has 15 amino acids. Trimming took 1 base from V and 3 from J, leaving 10 bases between them. The CDR3, as DNA: TGTGCCAGCAGCCAAGCCTTGAGTCCCAATCAGCCCCAGCATTTT. It yields the protein CASSQALSPNQPQHF.

The chain uses TRBV5-3 and TRBJ2-3, with 7 bases fitting TRBD2. TRBV5-3 is reported as an ORF; its role is uncertain. The J segment lost 1 base and the V segment lost 4 bases, leaving 9 bases of the junction unmatched. The CDR3 is 16 residues long. Here the CDR3 reads CARSQEAGARTDTQYF. CDR3 nucleotides: TGTGCCAGAAGCCAGGAGGCGGGAGCCCGCACAGATACGCAGTATTTT.

This sequence joins TRBV7-2 and TRBJ1-6, with 7 bases matching TRBD1. Germline V gene sequence: CDR1 SGHTA, CDR2 FQGNSA. V lost 5 bases to trimming and J lost 7 bases; unmatched junction nucleotides: 2. The CDR3 runs 13 residues. The CDR3 bases are TGTGCCAGCAGCACGGACAGGAATTCACCCCTCCACTTT. Its translation is CASSTDRNSPLHF.

To note about this clone: The junction shows a germline mismatch at one end, possibly a read error. This chain uses TRBV19 with TRBJ1-6; maybe TRBD1 (6 bases). The CDR3 runs 14 residues. CDR1 is LNHDA, CDR2 SQIVND, per germline (reference sequence). CDR3: CASSSGGRQANIWF. Written as DNA, the CDR3 is TGTGCCAGTAGTAGCGGGGGCCGACAGGCCAACATCTGGTTT.

The V call is TRBV7-2, the J call TRBJ1-4; 9 bases map to TRBD1. Germline loops: CDR1 SGHTA, CDR2 FQGNSA. The CDR3 has 14 amino acids. Trimming cost V 5 bases and J 8 bases; bases outside gene matches: 6. CDR3 coding DNA: TGTGCCAGCAGCGCGGGACAGGGTGGCGAAAAACTGTTTTTT. Protein sequence: CASSAGQGGEKLFF.

The chain carries TRBV4-2 and TRBJ1-2; 9 bases are a match to TRBD1. V lost 1 base and J lost 8; bases outside the gene matches: 2. CDR3 length equals 13 residues. Germline CDR1 LGHNA, CDR2 YNFKEQ. CDR3 bases: TGTGCCAGCAGCCAAGGGGACAGGGAAGGCTACACCTTC. It is translated as CASSQGDREGYTF.